This note documents a single T cell receptor beta chain sequence. Antigen specificity is unknown. One junction end disagrees with the germline gene, perhaps due to a read error. CDR1 and CDR2 from the germline V gene are SNHLY and FYNNEI. The length of the CDR3 is 16 residues. The data were obtained in a study of blood T cells in healthy people across ages. It was with a sample-barcoded 5' primer and a J-beta primer mix that a second PCR of about 6 to 12 cycles was run. TCRdb fed the 5' RACE reads into MiXCR, producing one record per CDR3 protein. The data show 650,000 to 1,000,000 distinct CDR3 sequences, with roughly 40% seen just once and 10% to 15% held by the top ten. Whole-study findings and limits: Higher diversity, along with more naive CD4+ cells, distinguished long-lived donors from aged donors.

The chain is built from TRBV2 and TRBJ2-7; tentative D call: TRBD1 (6 bases). The sample was blood. The sequence derives from a man younger than 35 in good health. The CDR3 spells CAGSEGSGAAGYEQYF. For the CDR3, the DNA is TGTGCCGGCAGTGAAGGATCAGGGGCGGCCGGCTACGAGCAGTACTTC.